The 30 T cell receptor beta chains below come from one sample, sequenced in a study of cytomegalovirus exposure and HLA in healthy donors (dated by TCRdb to 2016 to 2017). The library was obtained by the immunoSEQ multiplex PCR assay. A mixture of 60 forward primers for TCR Vbeta segments and 13 reverse primers for TCR Jbeta segments was used in the multiplex PCR. TCRdb carries this immuneACCESS record with in-frame sequences only. Its versions omit some clonotypes, under half of them owing to an unresolved V gene in the studies checked, with the rest unexplained. This sample is represented by some 120,000 clones; around 81% of them were singletons. Under 5% of the sample is in the top ten clones. Sequenced material: PBMCs. The receptors originated from a woman aged 30 to 39 in good health and CMV-seronegative.

In this sample, this clone turned up once. One base separates it from a far larger clone, so it is likely a read error. Additional DNA sequences in this sample encode the identical CDR3. This sequence joins TRBV6-4 and TRBJ2-2; tentative D call: TRBD2 (5 bases). Germline V CDR1 and CDR2: MRHNA, SNTAGT. V lost 3 bases and J 6 bases, leaving 11 bases between the germline ends. CDR3 length: 14 amino acids. Here the CDR3 DNA reads TGTGCCAGCAGTGAAGACCGGGAATCCGGGGAGCTGTTTTTT. It specifies CASSEDRESGELFF.

This clone was observed a few times. The rearrangement links TRBV6-1 to TRBJ2-7, with D possibly being TRBD2 (7 bases). The CDR3 contains 15 residues. V dropped 6 bases and J dropped 4 bases, with 19 bases sitting between them. The germline V gene has CDR1 MNHNS and CDR2 SASEGT. The CDR3 protein is CASSLGGGRLYEQYF. The CDR3 bases are TGTGCCAGCAGCCTAGGGGGGGGGCGGTTATACGAGCAGTACTTC.

The rearrangement uses TRBV29-1 and TRBJ2-2; TRBD2 aligns across 11 bases. Germline loops: CDR1 SQVTM, CDR2 ANQGSEA. The CDR3 sequence is 15 residues long. Trimming at V came to 4 bases and at J to 0 bases, leaving 1 base not matched to a gene. CDR3 region: CSVGLAGSNTGELFF. CDR3 DNA sequence: TGCAGCGTTGGACTAGCGGGATCGAACACCGGGGAGCTGTTTTTT.

This chain links TRBV7-7 with TRBJ2-5, with a weak D call TRBD2 (6 bases). CDR3 length: 13 amino acids. Germline CDR1 is SSHAT and CDR2 is FNYEAQ (reference sequence). DNA for the CDR3: TGTATAGCGGACCCCTCACCTGGGGAGACCCAGTACTTC. Amino acids: CIADPSPGETQYF.

The count of this clone is one. The gene calls are TRBV11-2 and TRBJ2-3; TRBD2 matches 11 bases. Germline lookup yields CDR1 SGHAT and CDR2 FQNNGV. The CDR3 covers 16 residues. The junction had 4 bases not matched to a gene; V was cut back by 4 bases and J by 1 base. The CDR3 here is CASSSSGRLGTDTQYF. The CDR3, as DNA: TGTGCCAGCAGCTCTAGCGGGAGGTTAGGCACAGATACGCAGTATTTT.

The chain uses TRBV18 and TRBJ1-4; the D gene is possibly TRBD1 (6 bases). CDR3 size: 15 residues. The germline gives CDR1 KGHSH, CDR2 LQKENI. V was cut by 3 bases and J by 7 bases, with 15 bases left in between. The CDR3 loop is CASSPQDSVPEKLFF. The DNA for the CDR3 is TGTGCCAGCTCACCCCAGGACAGTGTCCCTGAAAAACTGTTTTTT.

The rearrangement uses TRBV27 and TRBJ1-6; tentative D call: TRBD1 (5 bases). The CDR3 has 16 residues. The V gene lost 3 bases and the J gene lost 7 bases, with 16 bases spanning the gap. CDR1 and CDR2 (germline): MNHEY, SMNVEV (reference sequence). The CDR3 is CASSLYDSITNSPLHF. CDR3 nucleotide sequence: TGTGCCAGCAGTTTGTACGACAGTATTACAAATTCACCCCTCCACTTT.

The V gene is TRBV19, the J gene TRBJ2-7; D may be TRBD2 (6 bases). Germline-derived CDR1 and CDR2 are LNHDA and SQIVND (reference sequence). The CDR3 runs to 13 residues. V gave up 5 bases and J gave up 2 bases, with 10 bases separating them. In DNA form, the CDR3 reads TGTGCCAGTAGTGGGACTGGAACCTACGAGCAGTACTTC. As protein: CASSGTGTYEQYF. Filled out from reference TRBV19 and TRBJ2-7, the complete variable domain reads DGGITQSPKYLFRKEGQNVTLSCEQNLNHDAMYWYRQDPGQGLRLIYYSQIVNDFQKGDIAEGYSVSREKKESFPLTVTSAQKNPTAFYLCASSGTGTYEQYFGPGTRLTVT.

The chain links TRBV19 to TRBJ2-3; D is perhaps TRBD1 (6 bases). V lost 3 bases and J 3 bases, leaving 7 bases between the germline ends. The CDR3 extends over 13 amino acids. The germline V gene encodes CDR1 LNHDA and CDR2 SQIVND (reference sequence). This CDR3 is CASSIQGTDTQYF. Here the CDR3 DNA reads TGTGCCAGTAGTATCCAGGGGACAGATACGCAGTATTTT. Complete variable domain (other parts from reference TRBV19 and TRBJ2-3): DGGITQSPKYLFRKEGQNVTLSCEQNLNHDAMYWYRQDPGQGLRLIYYSQIVNDFQKGDIAEGYSVSREKKESFPLTVTSAQKNPTAFYLCASSIQGTDTQYFGPGTRLTVL.

J is TRBJ2-2 and V is TRBV10-3; D is perhaps TRBD2 (6 bases). Trimming took off 8 bases at V and 7 bases at J, with 20 bases between the two ends. CDR3 length equals 15 residues. CDR1 is ENHRY, CDR2 SYGVKD, per germline. The CDR3 reads CAISSSGEDGGELFF. DNA of the CDR3: TGTGCCATCTCTTCGTCGGGGGAGGATGGCGGGGAGCTGTTTTTT.

This clone was detected only a few times. The chain links TRBV18 to TRBJ2-7; 9 bases match TRBD1. V lost 3 bases and J lost 6; bases outside the gene matches: 12. The CDR3 sequence is 16 residues long. Germline CDR1 reads KGHSH; CDR2 reads LQKENI. This CDR3 is CASSPRPGQGSLEQYF. The CDR3 coding sequence is TGTGCCAGCTCACCTCGGCCGGGACAGGGATCTCTCGAGCAGTACTTC.

The chain combines TRBV4-1 with TRBJ2-7, with TRBD1 as a possible D gene (5 bases). The CDR3 loop spans 16 amino acids. From germline, CDR1 is MGHRA and CDR2 YSYEKL. The V end was cut by 1 base, the J end by 0 bases, with 13 bases between. Here the CDR3 DNA reads TGCGCCAGCAGCCAAGCCGGTTCAGGGATCTCCTACGAGCAGTACTTC. It codes for CASSQAGSGISYEQYF.

The chain is built from TRBV7-2 and TRBJ1-4; a possible D gene is TRBD1 (6 bases). This CDR3 is 16 amino acids long. Between the trimmed V and J ends, which lost 5 bases and 7 bases, there was a span of 20 bases. Per the germline V gene, CDR1 is SGHTA and CDR2 is FQGNSA. The CDR3 bases are TGTGCCAGCAGCCAGCTATCCCCAGGGGAGGGTGAAAAACTGTTTTTT. This sequence encodes CASSQLSPGEGEKLFF.

This clone appeared a single time. The chain combines TRBV5-1 with TRBJ2-3, with TRBD2 identical over 10 bases. The CDR3 loop spans 15 amino acids. Unmatched junction bases numbered 8, after V lost 4 bases and J lost 6 bases. Germline CDR1 SGHRS, CDR2 YFSETQ. The CDR3 nucleotides read TGCGCCAGCAGCCTTAGGGGACTAGCGTCGGATACGCAGTATTTT. Translating gives CASSLRGLASDTQYF. The full variable domain, its missing parts supplied by reference TRBV5-1 and TRBJ2-3, is KAGVTQTPRYLIKTRGQQVTLSCSPISGHRSVSWYQQTPGQGLQFLFEYFSETQRNKGNFPGRFSGRQFSNSRSEMNVSTLELGDSALYLCASSLRGLASDTQYFGPGTRLTVL.

V and J are TRBV11-3 and TRBJ2-1, with D perhaps TRBD1 (8 bases). Trimming removed 5 bases from V and 0 bases from J, with 14 bases in between. Germline lookup yields CDR1 SGHNT and CDR2 YENEEA. The CDR3 totals 16 residues. For the CDR3, the DNA is TGTGCCAGCAGCAGTACAGGGGGGGGCTCCTACAATGAGCAGTTCTTC. Its translation: CASSSTGGGSYNEQFF.

This clone was recorded once. The CDR3 DNA is TGTGCCAGCAGGGCACAGGGGGCAGTGTACGAGCAGTACTTC. Translating gives CASRAQGAVYEQYF. The chain uses TRBV27 and TRBJ2-7; 9 nucleotides line up with TRBD1. The CDR3 totals 14 residues. Trimming at V came to 6 bases and at J to 4 bases, leaving 7 bases not matched to a gene. Germline V CDR1 and CDR2: MNHEY, SMNVEV (reference sequence).

The CDR3 loop is CASRAWASGSYEQYF. The DNA for the CDR3 is TGTGCCAGCAGGGCCTGGGCTAGCGGATCCTACGAGCAGTACTTC. V is TRBV11-2 and J is TRBJ2-7; TRBD2 aligns across 7 bases. This CDR3 has 15 residues. The germline V gene has CDR1 SGHAT and CDR2 FQNNGV. V shed 6 bases and J 1 base; nucleotides not matched to a gene: 9. Full variable domain (remainder filled in from reference TRBV11-2 and TRBJ2-7): EAGVAQSPRYKIIEKRQSVAFWCNPISGHATLYWYQQILGQGPKLLIQFQNNGVVDDSQLPKDRFSAERLKGVDSTLKIQPAKLEDSAVYLCASRAWASGSYEQYFGPGTRLTVT.

The chain uses TRBV15 and TRBJ2-7, with 7 nucleotides matching TRBD2. The CDR3 runs 15 residues. V was pared by 0 bases and J by 3 bases, with 5 bases of the junction left unmatched. Germline V lookup: CDR1 LNHNV, CDR2 YYDKDF (reference sequence). The CDR3 nucleotides are TGTGCCACCAGCAGAGATTCGGGAGGAGGCTACGAGCAGTACTTC. Protein: CATSRDSGGGYEQYF.

V is TRBV5-4 and J is TRBJ1-4; D is undetermined. The germline V gene has CDR1 SGHNT and CDR2 YYREEE (reference sequence). The CDR3 sequence is 14 residues long. V was pared by 3 bases and J by 1 base, with 7 bases between. The DNA of the CDR3 is TGTGCCAGCAGCTCGCCGGGAACTAATGAAAAACTGTTTTTT. Translation: CASSSPGTNEKLFF.

This clone was seen only a few times. The gene calls are TRBV4-1 and TRBJ2-7, with 8 bases aligning to TRBD1. This CDR3 spans 16 amino acids. Germline CDR1 is MGHRA and CDR2 is YSYEKL. V shed 4 bases and J 9 bases; nucleotides not matched to a gene: 17. CDR3 protein: CASSPTGTGTHPGQYF. The CDR3 bases are TGCGCCAGCAGCCCTACCGGGACAGGAACACACCCCGGGCAGTACTTC.

CDR3 nucleotides: TGTGCCAGCAGTGAACGAGCGGGAGGCGAGCAGTACTTC. Residues: CASSERAGGEQYF. The J gene is TRBJ2-7, the V gene TRBV25-1, with 9 bases aligning to TRBD2. The J segment lost 6 bases and the V segment lost 2 bases, leaving 2 bases of the junction unmatched. Per the germline V gene, CDR1 is MGHDK and CDR2 is SYGVNS. This CDR3 is built from 13 residues.

As to this clone: Germline and junction disagree at one end, which may indicate a read error. The V gene is TRBV7-7, the J gene TRBJ2-1, with D maybe TRBD2 (5 bases). CDR3 length equals 13 residues. Germline V gene lookup returns CDR1 SSHAT and CDR2 FNYEAQ (reference sequence). CDR3 residues: CASSQLEINEQFF. The DNA for the CDR3 is TGTGCTAGCAGCCAACTAGAGATCAATGAGCAGTTCTTC.

CDR3 in DNA: TGTGCCAGCAGCCCAACGACTAGCGGGAGGGACAACACCGGGGAGCTGTTTTTT. Translation gives CASSPTTSGRDNTGELFF. This chain joins TRBV7-7 and TRBJ2-2, with 14 bases that match TRBD2. V was clipped by 5 bases and J by 2 bases; unmatched bases: 7. CDR1 is SSHAT and CDR2 is FNYEAQ in the germline V gene (reference sequence). CDR3 length: 18 residues. Variable domain in full (rest from reference TRBV7-7 and TRBJ2-2): GAGVSQSPRYKVTKRGQDVTLRCDPISSHATLYWYQQALGQGPEFLTYFNYEAQPDKSGLPSDRFSAERPEGSISTLTIQRTEQRDSAMYRCASSPTTSGRDNTGELFFGEGSRLTVL.

This clone was detected only once. This chain uses TRBV5-1 with TRBJ2-3; TRBD2 matches 8 bases. The V and J ends lost 0 bases and 4 bases, in that order; junction bases with no gene match: 4. Germline V gene data show CDR1 as SGHRS and CDR2 as YFSETQ. The CDR3 extends over 15 amino acids. CDR3 bases: TGCGCCAGCAGCTTGGCCCCGGGAGGGGCAGATACGCAGTATTTT. Translating gives CASSLAPGGADTQYF.

The chain carries TRBV6-5 and TRBJ2-1; possibly TRBD2 for D (5 bases). V dropped 3 bases and J dropped 0 bases, with 12 bases sitting between them. Germline-derived CDR1 and CDR2 are MNHEY and SVGAGI. There are 16 residues in the CDR3. The CDR3 protein is CASSYLFRDSYNEQFF. The CDR3 nucleotides read TGTGCCAGCAGTTATCTGTTCCGGGACTCCTACAATGAGCAGTTCTTC.

The chain has TRBV5-4 and TRBJ2-7; no firm D call. The germline V and J ends were trimmed by 0 bases and 13 bases, with 14 bases remaining between them. Germline CDR1 SGHNT, CDR2 YYREEE (reference sequence). This CDR3 region has 12 residues. This chain's CDR3 is CASSLDSSVIYF. CDR3 coding DNA: TGTGCCAGCAGCTTGGACAGTTCGGTGATCTACTTC.

The chain uses TRBV9 and TRBJ1-4, with D unclear. The germline CDR1 and CDR2 sequences are SGDLS and YYNGEE. Trimming stripped 4 bases from V and 8 bases from J, with 15 bases between. This CDR3 region has 14 residues. The CDR3 here is CASSPRRTGEKLFF. Here the CDR3 DNA reads TGTGCCAGCAGCCCGCGGCGGACTGGGGAAAAACTGTTTTTT. The variable domain in full, with the rest retrieved from reference TRBV9 and TRBJ1-4, is DSGVTQTPKHLITATGQRVTLRCSPRSGDLSVYWYQQSLDQGLQFLIQYYNGEERAKGNILERFSAQQFPDLHSELNLSSLELGDSALYFCASSPRRTGEKLFFGSGTQLSVL.

This chain joins TRBV7-9 and TRBJ2-2; a weak D match, TRBD2 (5 bases). Germline values: CDR1 SEHNR, CDR2 FQNEAQ (reference sequence). This CDR3 has 13 amino acids. Trimming shortened V by 5 bases and J by 7 bases, and 11 bases separated the two germline ends. CDR3 sequence: CASSPLALGELFF. CDR3 nucleotides: TGTGCCAGCAGCCCGCTAGCCCTCGGGGAGCTGTTTTTT.

The J gene is TRBJ2-1, the V gene TRBV28, with 7 bases aligning to TRBD1. With 4 bases clipped from V and 4 bases from J, the junction kept 10 bases outside the gene matches. This CDR3 has 16 amino acids. In germline, CDR1 is MDHEN, CDR2 SYDVKM. The CDR3 spells CASSSYRGTMYNEQFF. Here the CDR3 DNA reads TGTGCCAGCAGTTCCTACAGGGGTACCATGTACAATGAGCAGTTCTTC.

The genes are TRBV27 and TRBJ1-1; D not certain. The V end lost 3 bases, the J end lost 4 bases, and 6 bases lay between the germline ends. The CDR3 length is 12 residues. The germline V gene encodes CDR1 MNHEY and CDR2 SMNVEV (reference sequence). In nucleotides, the CDR3 is TGTGCCAGCAGTTTTAGAGGCACTGAAGCTTTCTTT. Protein product: CASSFRGTEAFF.